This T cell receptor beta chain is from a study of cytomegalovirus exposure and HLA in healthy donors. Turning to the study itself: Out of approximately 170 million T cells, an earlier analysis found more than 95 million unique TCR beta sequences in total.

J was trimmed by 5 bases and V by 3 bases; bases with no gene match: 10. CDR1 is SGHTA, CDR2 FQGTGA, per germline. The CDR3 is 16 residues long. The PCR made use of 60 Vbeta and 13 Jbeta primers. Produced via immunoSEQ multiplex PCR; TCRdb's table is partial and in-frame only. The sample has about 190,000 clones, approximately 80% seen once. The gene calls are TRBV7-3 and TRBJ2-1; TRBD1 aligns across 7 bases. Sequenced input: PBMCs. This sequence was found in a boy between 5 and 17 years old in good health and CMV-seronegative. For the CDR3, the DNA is TGTGCCAGCAGCTTTTCCTTCGGGACAGCCCACAATGAGCAGTTCTTC. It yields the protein CASSFSFGTAHNEQFF.